The present T cell receptor (beta chain) was sequenced within a study of T cell repertoires in cytomegalovirus infection (dated by TCRdb to the late 2010s). Regarding the complete study: Donor HLA type was relevant to the analysis, because carriage of CMV infection together with the matching HLA type was indicated by public TCR beta signatures.

This clonotype was seen a handful of times. The antigen it recognizes is unknown. Base qualities were left out, and no much larger clone turns up one base away. The run used an Illumina HiSeq 1500. TCRdb reprocessing: public reads trimmed at Q25 with fastp, clones called with MiXCR, in-frame beta chains kept. A single entry per CDR3 protein holds the most common genes and DNA from its merged rows. The sample data list some 320,000 distinct CDR3 sequences, and over 7.5% of these were observed just once. The top ten hold about 4.5% of the sample. Overall study outcomes, separate from this receptor: The ex vivo response was dominated by HLA-C-restricted CMV-specific TCR beta clonotypes, which also provided the single most frequent clonotype in two of eight donors. In both this cohort and an independent roughly 350-donor cohort, the cumulative frequency of public TCR beta family members distinguished carriers of CMV infection plus the relevant HLA type.

Including the terminal cysteine and phenylalanine, the CDR3 comprises 14 residues. Just the 42-base CDR3 DNA is kept, in frame starting at base 1. The germline V gene provides CDR1 ENHRY and CDR2 SYGVKD. Trimming takes 10 bases off V and 7 bases off J; junction bases not matched to a gene: 14. The clonotype was recovered from a human donor in good health (CMV status not recorded). Some clones in this sample may be carry-over from other donors' samples. Recombination joined TRBV10-3 with TRBJ2-7; 9 nucleotides in the junction match TRBD2. Sample: PBMCs. The CDR3 protein: CATRFSLAGWEQYF. The DNA reads TGTGCCACCAGATTTAGCCTAGCGGGATGGGAGCAGTACTTC.